The 21 T cell receptor beta chains below come from one sample, sequenced in a study of regulatory T cells in long-lasting Graves disease. The sample's time point: newly diagnosed GD, antithyroid drugs for less than 3 months. Isolated PBMC RNA provided the starting material for the TCR library. Investigators prepared the TCR beta libraries by applying iRepertoire HTBI primers and Arm-PCR of CDR3 regions. TCRdb recomputed calls from the multiplex PCR reads with MiXCR, one row per CDR3 protein. The sample has approximately 230,000 distinct CDR3 sequences; about 16% are singletons. The input for sequencing was peripheral blood mononuclear cells (PBMCs), taken at new diagnosis, from a patient treated with antithyroid drugs. These receptors were taken from a female donor with Graves disease.

The genes are TRBV2 and TRBJ2-1; TRBD2 agrees at 13 bases. There are 17 residues in the CDR3. With 6 bases clipped from V and 1 base from J, the junction kept 6 bases outside the gene matches. CDR1 is SNHLY, CDR2 FYNNEI, per germline. CDR3 region: CASSRTSGRASYNEQFF. CDR3 sequence (DNA): TGTGCCAGCAGCCGAACTAGCGGGAGGGCGTCCTACAATGAGCAGTTCTTC.

This clonotype was detected many times. The rearrangement uses TRBV28 and TRBJ1-5; tentatively, D is TRBD1 (6 bases). This CDR3 has 15 residues. Germline CDR1 and CDR2: MDHEN and SYDVKM. The germline V and J ends were trimmed by 3 bases and 5 bases, with 14 bases remaining between them. The CDR3 DNA reads TGTGCCAGCAGTTTGTACGGGGGGCGGCATCAGCCCCAGCATTTT. As protein: CASSLYGGRHQPQHF. Full variable domain (outside the CDR3, taken from reference TRBV28 and TRBJ1-5): DVKVTQSSRYLVKRTGEKVFLECVQDMDHENMFWYRQDPGLGLRLIYFSYDVKMKEKGDIPEGYSVSREKKERFSLILESASTNQTSMYLCASSLYGGRHQPQHFGDGTRLSIL.

This clonotype was found many times. The chain employs TRBV4-2 and TRBJ2-7, with TRBD2 identical over 12 bases. The CDR3 covers 15 residues. Germline lookup yields CDR1 LGHNA and CDR2 YNFKEQ. The junction had 1 base not matched to a gene; V was cut back by 1 base and J by 3 bases. The DNA for the CDR3 is TGTGCCAGCAGCCAAGGGACTAGCGGGGTCTACGAGCAGTACTTC. Its translation: CASSQGTSGVYEQYF.

This clonotype has a count of ten or more. The rearrangement uses TRBV4-1 and TRBJ1-2; possible D gene TRBD1, 5 bases. This CDR3 region has 16 residues. V was clipped by 2 bases and J by 4 bases, with 17 bases between them. CDR1 and CDR2 from the germline V gene are MGHRA and YSYEKL. The CDR3 sequence: CASSQSQFRGGYGYTF. The CDR3 bases are TGCGCCAGCAGCCAATCGCAGTTTCGGGGGGGCTATGGCTACACCTTC.

Many counts were recorded for this clonotype. This chain uses TRBV7-2 with TRBJ2-1; 12 nucleotides agree with TRBD2. This CDR3 contains 19 residues. CDR1 is SGHTA and CDR2 is FQGNSA in the germline V gene. Trimming removed 2 bases from V and 4 bases from J; junction bases left unmatched: 12. The CDR3 loop is CASSLRGGLAGGLYNEQFF. The CDR3 nucleotides are TGTGCCAGCAGCTTAAGGGGAGGCCTAGCGGGAGGGTTATACAATGAGCAGTTCTTC.

The chain is built from TRBV9 and TRBJ2-7; 13 bases match TRBD2. The V gene's germline CDR1 is SGDLS and CDR2 YYNGEE. The length of the CDR3 is 20 residues. The V gene end was trimmed by 4 bases and the J gene end by 6 bases; junction bases not matched to a gene: 22. CDR3 region: CASSPAIGGGLAGEGGEQYF. CDR3 coding DNA: TGTGCCAGCAGCCCGGCGATTGGGGGAGGACTAGCGGGGGAGGGGGGCGAGCAGTACTTC.

This clonotype came up many times. CDR3 coding DNA: TGCGCCAGCGGGGGGAGGGGCACCATGAACACTGAAGCTTTCTTT. Protein sequence: CASGGRGTMNTEAFF. The chain joins TRBV4-1 to TRBJ1-1; the D gene is possibly TRBD1 (5 bases). Germline loops: CDR1 MGHRA, CDR2 YSYEKL. V was cut by 8 bases and J by 0 bases, with 16 bases left in between. The CDR3 is made up of 15 amino acids.

The table lists this clonotype with many counts. The rearrangement uses TRBV28 and TRBJ2-7; TRBD2 matches at 9 bases. The CDR3 loop spans 14 amino acids. Germline CDR1 MDHEN, CDR2 SYDVKM. V gave up 8 bases and J gave up 3 bases; unmatched junction bases: 8. The CDR3 loop reads CASLLSGRNYEQYF. The CDR3 bases are TGTGCCAGCCTACTTAGCGGGAGAAACTACGAGCAGTACTTC.

In this sample, this clonotype turned up once. This likely stems from a read error, as it lies one base from a far larger clone. The V call is TRBV28, the J call TRBJ1-1; no firm D call. Germline V gene data show CDR1 as MDHEN and CDR2 as SYDVKM. The CDR3 is made up of 15 amino acids. The CDR3 DNA sequence: TGTGCCAGCAGCTGGGAGGGAATAGGATGGACTGGAGCTTTCTTT. Translation: CASSWEGIGWTGAFF.

The rearrangement joins TRBV12-3 or TRBV12-4 to TRBJ2-2; TRBD2 matches 14 bases. The CDR3 spans 15 residues. Trimming took 5 bases from V and 6 from J; bases not matched to a gene: 2. CDR3 sequence (DNA): TGTGCCAGCAGTCCGGGACTAGCGGGAGCCGGGGAGCTGTTTTTT. This translates into CASSPGLAGAGELFF.

This clonotype was counted many times. V gene TRBV28 combines with J gene TRBJ2-6; possible D gene TRBD1, 6 bases. With 3 bases removed from V and 0 bases from J, the gap between germline ends came to 24 bases. Germline CDR1 is MDHEN and CDR2 is SYDVKM. The CDR3 has 21 residues. The CDR3 is CASSFPDPHRVKDSGANVLTF. The CDR3 nucleotides are TGTGCCAGCAGTTTCCCCGATCCCCACAGGGTCAAGGACTCTGGGGCCAACGTCCTGACTTTC.

As to this clonotype: Its ends do not fully match the called genes, so a read error is possible. This chain connects TRBV4-2 to TRBJ1-5; 7 bases align to TRBD1. Germline CDR1 reads LGHNA; CDR2 reads YNFKEQ. The CDR3 runs 17 residues. For the CDR3, the DNA is TGTGCCAGCAGCCATCATCCGGGACAGTGGGCTGGTCAGCCGCAGCATTTT. Translating gives CASSHHPGQWAGQPQHF.

V and J are TRBV7-2 and TRBJ2-5; D not resolved. Looked up from germline, CDR1 is SGHTA and CDR2 is FQGNSA. The CDR3 contains 16 residues. Trimming took 2 bases from V and 0 from J, leaving 13 bases between them. This CDR3 is CASSLHRVTYQETQYF. Here the CDR3 DNA reads TGTGCCAGCAGCTTACATCGGGTGACTTACCAAGAGACCCAGTACTTC.

This clonotype was detected ten times or more. This sequence joins TRBV2 and TRBJ1-5; D is perhaps TRBD1 (6 bases). V lost 6 bases, J lost 3 bases, and 12 bases lay in between. The CDR3 totals 14 residues. Germline CDR1 is SNHLY and CDR2 is FYNNEI. The CDR3 region is CASSLQGPNQPQHF. CDR3 DNA sequence: TGTGCCAGCAGCTTACAGGGACCCAATCAGCCCCAGCATTTT.

Many counts were recorded for this clonotype. This chain links TRBV28 with TRBJ2-7; 7 positions agree with TRBD2. The length of the CDR3 is 12 residues. After removal of 5 bases from V and 5 bases from J, the junction contained 3 bases not matched to a gene. Per germline, CDR1 MDHEN and CDR2 SYDVKM. CDR3 in amino acids: CASSRLAHEQYF. For the CDR3, the DNA is TGTGCCAGCAGTCGACTAGCCCACGAGCAGTACTTC. Full variable domain (missing parts from reference TRBV28 and TRBJ2-7): DVKVTQSSRYLVKRTGEKVFLECVQDMDHENMFWYRQDPGLGLRLIYFSYDVKMKEKGDIPEGYSVSREKKERFSLILESASTNQTSMYLCASSRLAHEQYFGPGTRLTVT.

This clonotype turned up a few times. The chain joins TRBV15 to TRBJ2-7; D not resolved. CDR3 length equals 17 residues. With 0 bases removed from V and 2 bases from J, the gap between germline ends came to 17 bases. In germline, CDR1 is LNHNV, CDR2 YYDKDF (reference sequence). The CDR3: CATSRDKAGATAYEQYF. CDR3 DNA: TGTGCCACCAGCAGAGATAAAGCAGGAGCAACCGCCTACGAGCAGTACTTC.

Details on this clonotype: A far larger clone is one base from this, pointing to a likely read error. This sequence joins TRBV10-3 and TRBJ2-5; TRBD2 might be the D (5 bases). V lost 5 bases, J lost 3 bases, and 10 bases lay in between. The CDR3 length is 13 residues. Germline CDR1 is ENHRY and CDR2 is SYGVKD. CDR3 nucleotides: TGTGCCATCAGTTTTTCCGGGAAAGAGACCCAGTACTTC. Its protein is CAISFSGKETQYF.

This chain uses TRBV19 with TRBJ2-7; no reliable D call. The CDR3 is made up of 15 amino acids. The V and J ends lost 3 bases and 1 base respectively, with 13 bases between them. Germline CDR1 is LNHDA and CDR2 is SQIVND (reference sequence). The CDR3 spells CASSIPGSTSYEQYF. The CDR3 nucleotides read TGTGCCAGTAGTATCCCCGGCAGTACTTCCTACGAGCAGTACTTC.

V and J are TRBV29-1 and TRBJ2-7; TRBD2 agrees at 7 bases. The germline V gene encodes CDR1 SQVTM and CDR2 ANQGSEA. The CDR3 runs to 13 residues. Germline trimming cut 6 bases from V and 3 bases from J; bases unmatched to any gene: 8. DNA for the CDR3: TGCAGCGTCTCCGGGGGGTTTGGCTACGAGCAGTACTTC. Translating it yields CSVSGGFGYEQYF.

In its sample, this clonotype was seen many times. The chain is built from TRBV2 and TRBJ1-2; the match to TRBD1 covers 9 bases. Losses at the gene ends were 6 bases for V and 4 bases for J; bases not matched to a gene: 6. Germline loops: CDR1 SNHLY, CDR2 FYNNEI. The CDR3 runs to 14 residues. CDR3 sequence: CASRGTGMAYGYTF. The CDR3 coding sequence is TGTGCCAGCAGGGGGACAGGGATGGCCTATGGCTACACCTTC.

This clonotype was recorded many times. This chain links TRBV9 with TRBJ1-1; D gene uncertain. CDR3 size: 15 residues. The V and J ends lost 2 bases and 1 base respectively, with 12 bases between them. Germline V gene lookup returns CDR1 SGDLS and CDR2 YYNGEE. The DNA of the CDR3 is TGTGCCAGCAGCGTCGGACGGACGCCGAACACTGAAGCTTTCTTT. This codes for CASSVGRTPNTEAFF. Full variable domain (outside the CDR3, taken from reference TRBV9 and TRBJ1-1): DSGVTQTPKHLITATGQRVTLRCSPRSGDLSVYWYQQSLDQGLQFLIQYYNGEERAKGNILERFSAQQFPDLHSELNLSSLELGDSALYFCASSVGRTPNTEAFFGQGTRLTVV.